A selection of T cell receptor beta chains follows, all from one sample in a study of siplizumab effects on memory and regulatory T cells. Sequenced by immunoSEQ multiplex PCR; TCRdb stores in-frame clones only, minus some. The sample records around 100,000 clones, around 94% being singletons. The sequenced sample was Tregs sorted from blood. These receptors were taken from a human donor in good health. Each CDR3 is given with its conserved first and last residue. The D gene is left open where the match is weak. The size entry is marked missing in some rows and otherwise reads once, few, many or a size class.

cdr3_nt: TGCAGCGTTCGCGAAACCATGGAAGCGAAAGCTTTCTTT; cdr3_aa: CSVRETMEAKAFF; clone_size: few; v_call: TRBV29-1; j_call: TRBJ1-1; d_call: NA
cdr3_nt: TGTGCCAGCTGGACTAGCGGGAGACGGGTTTCCGGGGAGCTGTTTTTT; cdr3_aa: CASWTSGRRVSGELFF; clone_size: NA; v_call: TRBV19; j_call: TRBJ2-2; d_call: TRBD2
cdr3_nt: TGCGCCAGCAGCCGTGGCGTTGGCCTTTCAACCTACGAGCAGTACTTC; cdr3_aa: CASSRGVGLSTYEQYF; clone_size: NA; v_call: TRBV5-1; j_call: TRBJ2-7; d_call: NA
cdr3_nt: TGTGCCAGCAGCCGAGAACTAGCGGGCGAGACCCAGTACTTC; cdr3_aa: CASSRELAGETQYF; clone_size: NA; v_call: TRBV14; j_call: TRBJ2-5; d_call: TRBD2
cdr3_nt: TGTGCCTGGCGCCAACTCTATACGCAGTATTTT; cdr3_aa: CAWRQLYTQYF; clone_size: NA; v_call: TRBV30; j_call: TRBJ2-3; d_call: NA
cdr3_nt: TGTGCCAGCTCACCCGCCAGGGGGGGGACCACAGATACGCAGTATTTT; cdr3_aa: CASSPARGGTTDTQYF; clone_size: NA; v_call: TRBV18; j_call: TRBJ2-3; d_call: NA
cdr3_nt: TGTGCCAGCAGTTTCCGAAAGGGGCATCTTACTGGCACCGGGGAGCTGTTTTTT; cdr3_aa: CASSFRKGHLTGTGELFF; clone_size: NA; v_call: TRBV28; j_call: TRBJ2-2; d_call: NA
cdr3_nt: TGTGCCAGCAGCTTGTTTTGGGGGAATCTAATCTATGGCTACACCTTC; cdr3_aa: CASSLFWGNLIYGYTF; clone_size: NA; v_call: TRBV5-4; j_call: TRBJ1-2; d_call: NA
cdr3_nt: TGCGCCAGCAGCTTGGTAGCGGGGTACGAGCAGTACTTC; cdr3_aa: CASSLVAGYEQYF; clone_size: NA; v_call: TRBV5-1; j_call: TRBJ2-7; d_call: TRBD2
cdr3_nt: TGCGCCAGCAGCTTGACACTAGCAGATACGCAGTATTTT; cdr3_aa: CASSLTLADTQYF; clone_size: NA; v_call: TRBV5-1; j_call: TRBJ2-3; d_call: NA
cdr3_nt: TGTGCCAGTAGTGTGACAGCGCTGAACACTGAAGCTTTCTTT; cdr3_aa: CASSVTALNTEAFF; clone_size: NA; v_call: TRBV19; j_call: TRBJ1-1; d_call: NA
cdr3_nt: TGTGCCAGCTCACCACCGGAGGGGAACACTGAAGCTTTCTTT; cdr3_aa: CASSPPEGNTEAFF; clone_size: NA; v_call: TRBV18; j_call: TRBJ1-1; d_call: NA
cdr3_nt: TGTGCCACTGGGACAGGGAGTCAGCCCCAGCATTTT; cdr3_aa: CATGTGSQPQHF; clone_size: NA; v_call: TRBV19; j_call: TRBJ1-5; d_call: TRBD1
cdr3_nt: TGTGCCAGCAGCGACCCCCGTGGAGGCAGTGAAAAACTGTTTTTT; cdr3_aa: CASSDPRGGSEKLFF; clone_size: NA; v_call: TRBV9; j_call: TRBJ1-4; d_call: NA
cdr3_nt: TGTGCCAGCAGTTTACTTGGGGCGTTGCGGGCAGATACGCAGTATTTT; cdr3_aa: CASSLLGALRADTQYF; clone_size: once; v_call: TRBV27; j_call: TRBJ2-3; d_call: NA
cdr3_nt: TGTGCCAGCAGCGTAGGGGGGGTGAGCACTGAAGCTTTCTTT; cdr3_aa: CASSVGGVSTEAFF; clone_size: NA; v_call: TRBV9; j_call: TRBJ1-1; d_call: NA
cdr3_nt: TGTGCCAGCAGCCCCGCCCCAGGGGGCGCGGGTCAGCCCCAGCATTTT; cdr3_aa: CASSPAPGGAGQPQHF; clone_size: NA; v_call: TRBV7-9; j_call: TRBJ1-5; d_call: TRBD1
cdr3_nt: TGCGCCAGCAGCTATCGAGGGGTTTCCTACGAGCAGTACTTC; cdr3_aa: CASSYRGVSYEQYF; clone_size: NA; v_call: TRBV5-1; j_call: TRBJ2-7; d_call: NA
cdr3_nt: TGTGCCAGCAGGGCTCTAGTGGGGGTGGGCTCCTACGAGCAGTACTTC; cdr3_aa: CASRALVGVGSYEQYF; clone_size: NA; v_call: TRBV28; j_call: TRBJ2-7; d_call: NA
cdr3_nt: TGTGCCAGCATGGGAGGGAGATCCAAAAACATTCAGTACTTC; cdr3_aa: CASMGGRSKNIQYF; clone_size: once; v_call: TRBV28; j_call: TRBJ2-4; d_call: TRBD2
cdr3_nt: TGTGCCAGCAGTCCCACCCCGTATGGAGACGTGGAGTTCTTC; cdr3_aa: CASSPTPYGDVEFF; clone_size: NA; v_call: TRBV5-6; j_call: TRBJ2-1; d_call: NA
cdr3_nt: TGTGCCAGTATGGGGTCGGGGAACACTGAAGCTTTCTTT; cdr3_aa: CASMGSGNTEAFF; clone_size: NA; v_call: TRBV19; j_call: TRBJ1-1; d_call: NA
cdr3_nt: TGCGCCAGCAGCGTGCTAGCGGGGGGGGGCGTCTACGAGCAGTACTTC; cdr3_aa: CASSVLAGGGVYEQYF; clone_size: NA; v_call: TRBV5-1; j_call: TRBJ2-7; d_call: TRBD2
cdr3_nt: TGTGCCAGCAGTTTATATGGGTTGGGGGAGCAGTTCTTC; cdr3_aa: CASSLYGLGEQFF; clone_size: NA; v_call: TRBV27; j_call: TRBJ2-1; d_call: NA
cdr3_nt: TGTGCCAGTAGTATAGTGTTTGGGACACCAAATCAGCCCCAGCATTTT; cdr3_aa: CASSIVFGTPNQPQHF; clone_size: NA; v_call: TRBV19; j_call: TRBJ1-5; d_call: NA
cdr3_nt: TGTGCCAGCGGGGCAGGAGTCAATCAGCCCCAGCATTTT; cdr3_aa: CASGAGVNQPQHF; clone_size: NA; v_call: TRBV6-1; j_call: TRBJ1-5; d_call: NA
cdr3_nt: TGTGCCAGCAGTACCGCAGACAATCCCACGAGCTACACCTTC; cdr3_aa: CASSTADNPTSYTF; clone_size: NA; v_call: TRBV28; j_call: TRBJ1-2; d_call: NA
cdr3_nt: TGTGCCAGCAGCCGGGACCGATTAAATCAGCCCCAGCATTTT; cdr3_aa: CASSRDRLNQPQHF; clone_size: NA; v_call: TRBV6-5; j_call: TRBJ1-5; d_call: NA